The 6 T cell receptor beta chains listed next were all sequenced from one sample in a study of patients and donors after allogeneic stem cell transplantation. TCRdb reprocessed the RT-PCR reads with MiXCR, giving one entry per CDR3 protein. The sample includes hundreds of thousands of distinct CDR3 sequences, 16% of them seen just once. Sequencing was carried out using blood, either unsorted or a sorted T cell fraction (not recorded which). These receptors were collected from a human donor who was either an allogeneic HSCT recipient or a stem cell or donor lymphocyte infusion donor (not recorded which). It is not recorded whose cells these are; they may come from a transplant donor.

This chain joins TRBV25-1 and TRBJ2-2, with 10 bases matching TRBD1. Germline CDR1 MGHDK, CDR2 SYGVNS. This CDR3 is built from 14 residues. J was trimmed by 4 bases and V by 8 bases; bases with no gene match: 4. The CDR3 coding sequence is TGTGCCAGCGCGGACAGGGGGATCACCGGGGAGCTGTTTTTT. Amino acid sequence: CASADRGITGELFF.

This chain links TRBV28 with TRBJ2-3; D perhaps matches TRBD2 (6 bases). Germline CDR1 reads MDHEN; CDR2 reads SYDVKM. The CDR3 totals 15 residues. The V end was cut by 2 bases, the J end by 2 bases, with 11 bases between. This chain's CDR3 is CASSLGEVDTDTQYF. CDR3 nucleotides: TGTGCCAGCAGTTTAGGGGAGGTAGACACAGATACGCAGTATTTT.

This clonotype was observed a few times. The CDR3: CASSDGTSGTYNEQFF. Here the CDR3 DNA reads TGTGCCAGCAGTGATGGGACTAGCGGGACATACAATGAGCAGTTCTTC. The V call is TRBV2, the J call TRBJ2-1, with 13 bases fitting TRBD2. CDR1 is SNHLY, CDR2 FYNNEI, per germline. Germline trimming cut 3 bases from V and 4 bases from J; bases unmatched to any gene: 3. The CDR3 is made up of 16 amino acids.

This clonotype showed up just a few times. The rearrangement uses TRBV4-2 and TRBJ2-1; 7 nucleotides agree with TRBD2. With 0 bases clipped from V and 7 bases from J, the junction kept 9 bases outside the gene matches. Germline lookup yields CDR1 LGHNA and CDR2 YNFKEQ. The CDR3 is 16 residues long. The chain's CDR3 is CASSQETSKTTNEQFF. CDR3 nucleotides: TGTGCCAGCAGCCAAGAGACTAGCAAAACCACGAATGAGCAGTTCTTC.

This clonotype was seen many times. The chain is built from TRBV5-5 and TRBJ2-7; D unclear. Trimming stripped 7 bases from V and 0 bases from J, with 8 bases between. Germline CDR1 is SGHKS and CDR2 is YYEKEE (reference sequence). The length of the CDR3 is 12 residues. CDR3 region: CASRPSSYEQYF. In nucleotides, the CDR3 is TGTGCCAGCCGCCCCAGCTCCTACGAGCAGTACTTC.

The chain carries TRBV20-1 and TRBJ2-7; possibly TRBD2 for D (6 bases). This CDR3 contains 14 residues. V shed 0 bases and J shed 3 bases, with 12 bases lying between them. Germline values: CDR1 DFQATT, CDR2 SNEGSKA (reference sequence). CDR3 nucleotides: TGCAGTGCTAGAGATCTGGGGGGTTTCTACGAGCAGTACTTC. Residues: CSARDLGGFYEQYF.